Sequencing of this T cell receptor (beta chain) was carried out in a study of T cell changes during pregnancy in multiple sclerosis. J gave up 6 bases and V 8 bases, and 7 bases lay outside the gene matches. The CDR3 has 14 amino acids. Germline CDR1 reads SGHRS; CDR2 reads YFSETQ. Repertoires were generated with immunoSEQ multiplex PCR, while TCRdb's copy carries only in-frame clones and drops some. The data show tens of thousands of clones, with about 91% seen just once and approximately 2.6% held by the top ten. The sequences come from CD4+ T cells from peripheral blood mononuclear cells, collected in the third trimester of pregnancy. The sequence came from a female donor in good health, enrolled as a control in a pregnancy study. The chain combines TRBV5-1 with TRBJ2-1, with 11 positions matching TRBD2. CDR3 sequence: CARRGLAGTNEQFF. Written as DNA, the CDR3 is TGCGCCAGGCGCGGACTAGCGGGTACCAATGAGCAGTTCTTC.